These 22 T cell receptor beta chains came from one sample sequenced in a study of Graves' ophthalmopathy and Graves' hyperthyroidism. Amplification from RNA transcripts yielded the TCR beta CDR3 regions. The first-round RT-PCR employed HTBI primers together with the Qiagen OneStep RT-PCR kit. A multiplex PCR was then performed as the second round. MiXCR was run by TCRdb on the multiplex PCR reads, yielding one entry per CDR3 protein. The sample has some 410,000 distinct CDR3 sequences, around 21% seen once. The sample consisted of peripheral blood. The source is a young woman with stable Graves' hyperthyroidism.

At least ten counts were recorded for this clonotype. The V call is TRBV9, the J call TRBJ2-5, with D uncertain. Germline CDR1 reads SGDLS; CDR2 reads YYNGEE. The CDR3 is made up of 14 amino acids. V was cut by 0 bases and J by 7 bases, with 13 bases left in between. The CDR3 here is CASSVESGIGTQYF. As DNA, the CDR3 is TGTGCCAGCAGCGTAGAAAGTGGTATAGGGACCCAGTACTTC.

This clonotype was observed at least ten times. The chain couples TRBV2 to TRBJ1-1, with unresolved D. The CDR3 runs 11 residues. Germline V gene lookup returns CDR1 SNHLY and CDR2 FYNNEI. The CDR3 spells CAHPVNTEAFF. CDR3 nucleotides: TGTGCGCACCCGGTGAACACTGAAGCTTTCTTT. Filled out from reference TRBV2 and TRBJ1-1, the complete variable domain reads EPEVTQTPSHQVTQMGQEVILRCVPISNHLYFYWYRQILGQKVEFLVSFYNNEISEKSEIFDDQFSVERPDGSNFTLKIRSTKLEDSAMYFCAHPVNTEAFFGQGTRLTVV.

This chain joins TRBV12-3 or TRBV12-4 and TRBJ2-5, with 10 nucleotides matching TRBD2. The V gene end was trimmed by 6 bases and the J gene end by 5 bases; junction bases not matched to a gene: 12. CDR3 length: 16 residues. The CDR3 sequence: CASSWGLAGVGETQYF. CDR3 nucleotides: TGTGCCAGCAGCTGGGGTCTAGCGGGAGTCGGGGAGACCCAGTACTTC.

This clonotype was seen ten or more times. The J gene is TRBJ1-5, the V gene TRBV6-2 or TRBV6-3; D not certain. The CDR3 spans 12 residues. Germline values: CDR1 MNHEY, CDR2 SVGEGT. Deletions cut 2 bases from V and 11 bases from J, with 10 bases between. The CDR3 nucleotides read TGTGCCAGCAGTTACGAGGGAATAGCCCAGCATTTT. Translating gives CASSYEGIAQHF.

This clonotype was picked up many times. This chain joins TRBV12-3 or TRBV12-4 and TRBJ1-5, with D hard to call. This CDR3 region has 14 residues. The V and J ends lost 1 base and 3 bases respectively, with 7 bases between them. The CDR3 nucleotides are TGTGCCAGCAGTTTAGGGCCGTCCAATCAGCCCCAGCATTTT. It yields the protein CASSLGPSNQPQHF.

The table lists this clonotype with many counts. A read error may produce the germline difference seen at one junction end. The chain uses TRBV15 and TRBJ2-7; D gene ambiguous. Germline CDR1 and CDR2: LNHNV and YYDKDF (reference sequence). The CDR3 is 15 residues long. The CDR3 reads CATSRGDAGIYGQYF. CDR3 in DNA: TGTGCCACCAGCAGAGGTGACGCTGGTATCTACGGGCAGTACTTC. The variable domain in full, with the rest retrieved from reference TRBV15 and TRBJ2-7, is DAMVIQNPRYQVTQFGKPVTLSCSQTLNHNVMYWYQQKSSQAPKLLFHYYDKDFNNEADTPDNFQSRRPNTSFCFLDIRSPGLGDTAMYLCATSRGDAGIYGQYFGPGTRLTVT.

This clonotype was detected a few times. The chain has TRBV29-1 and TRBJ1-2; 9 bases are a match to TRBD1. The CDR3 loop spans 13 amino acids. Losses at the gene ends were 7 bases for V and 1 base for J; bases not matched to a gene: 4. Germline CDR1 and CDR2: SQVTM and ANQGSEA. The CDR3 is CSAPDRGNYGYTF. CDR3 nucleotides: TGCAGCGCCCCGGACAGGGGTAACTATGGCTACACCTTC. Combining the CDR3 with reference TRBV29-1 and TRBJ1-2 gives the whole variable domain SAVISQKPSRDICQRGTSLTIQCQVDSQVTMMFWYRQQPGQSLTLIATANQGSEATYESGFVIDKFPISRPNLTFSTLTVSNMSPEDSSIYLCSAPDRGNYGYTFGSGTRLTVV.

There are many counts of this clonotype. The chain combines TRBV6-7 with TRBJ1-5; D not certain. TRBV6-7 counts as an open reading frame of uncertain function. The V gene lost 6 bases and the J gene lost 9 bases, with 21 bases spanning the gap. There are 15 residues in the CDR3. Here the CDR3 DNA reads TGTGCCAGCAGCGCCCAGTCCAGATGGGGTCGGCCCCAGCATTTT. It translates to CASSAQSRWGRPQHF.

This sequence joins TRBV6-1 and TRBJ1-5; TRBD1 is a possible D gene (6 bases). The CDR3 consists of 15 residues. Trimming stripped 7 bases from V and 0 bases from J, with 13 bases between. Per the germline V gene, CDR1 is MNHNS and CDR2 is SASEGT. This chain's CDR3 is CASNPGAYSNQPQHF. The CDR3 DNA reads as TGTGCCAGCAATCCAGGGGCGTATAGCAATCAGCCCCAGCATTTT.

This clonotype was seen many times. The rearrangement links TRBV11-2 to TRBJ2-7, with 9 bases aligning to TRBD1. CDR1 and CDR2 (germline): SGHAT, FQNNGV. CDR3 length: 15 residues. The V gene end was trimmed by 0 bases and the J gene end by 3 bases; junction bases not matched to a gene: 3. CDR3 in DNA: TGTGCCAGCAGCTTAGAGGGACAGGGCCTCTACGAGCAGTACTTC. Translating it yields CASSLEGQGLYEQYF.

This clonotype has a handful of counts. The rearrangement joins TRBV30 to TRBJ1-1; D gene uncertain. V gave up 5 bases and J gave up 1 base, with 20 bases separating them. The CDR3 spans 16 residues. In germline, CDR1 is GTSNPN, CDR2 SVGIG (reference sequence). In nucleotides, the CDR3 is TGTGCCTGGGTTAAAAAACTCGGGCTCCCGAACACTGAAGCTTTCTTT. Translation gives CAWVKKLGLPNTEAFF. The full variable domain, with the rest looked up from reference TRBV30 and TRBJ1-1, is SQTIHQWPATLVQPVGSPLSLECTVEGTSNPNLYWYRQAAGRGLQLLFYSVGIGQISSEVPQNLSASRPQDRQFILSSKKLLLSDSGFYLCAWVKKLGLPNTEAFFGQGTRLTVV.

The sample holds one count of this clonotype. The junction and the germline gene differ at one end; a read error may be behind it. The chain combines TRBV7-9 with TRBJ1-1, with D hard to call. The CDR3 loop spans 12 amino acids. Germline assignment: CDR1 SEHNR and CDR2 FQNEAQ (reference sequence). For the CDR3, the DNA is TGTGCCTGTAACTCGGGGAGAACTGAAGCTTGCTTT. It is translated as CACNSGRTEACF. Full variable domain (outside the CDR3, taken from reference TRBV7-9 and TRBJ1-1): DTGVSQNPRHKITKRGQNVTFRCDPISEHNRLYWYRQTLGQGPEFLTYFQNEAQLEKSRLLSDRFSAERPKGSFSTLEIQRTEQGDSAMYLCACNSGRTEACFGQGTRLTVV.

This clonotype has at least ten counts. The V and J genes are TRBV6-2 or TRBV6-3 and TRBJ2-7; 8 nucleotides align to TRBD2. There are 15 residues in the CDR3. The V segment lost 2 bases and the J segment 6 bases; nucleotides outside the gene matches: 9. In germline, CDR1 is MNHEY, CDR2 SVGEGT. The CDR3 loop is CASSYMAGGIGEQYF. The CDR3 coding sequence is TGTGCCAGCAGTTACATGGCGGGAGGAATAGGCGAGCAGTACTTC.

The chain links TRBV6-2 or TRBV6-3 to TRBJ2-2; no reliable D call. Germline-derived CDR1 and CDR2 are MNHEY and SVGEGT. The CDR3 spans 15 residues. Trimming removed 6 bases from V and 3 bases from J, with 14 bases in between. DNA for the CDR3: TGTGCCAGCAGCCTGGACGAAGGGTACACCGGGGAGCTGTTTTTT. It is translated as CASSLDEGYTGELFF.

The chain couples TRBV7-2 to TRBJ1-2; 7 positions match TRBD1. The CDR3 is made up of 15 amino acids. V lost 4 bases to trimming and J lost 3 bases; unmatched junction nucleotides: 8. Germline V gene lookup returns CDR1 SGHTA and CDR2 FQGNSA. CDR3: CASSSTTGLHYGYTF. The CDR3, as DNA: TGTGCCAGCAGCTCAACGACAGGGCTCCACTATGGCTACACCTTC.

The chain uses TRBV12-3 or TRBV12-4 and TRBJ1-1; D might be TRBD1 (6 bases). CDR3 length: 15 amino acids. V gave up 5 bases and J gave up 7 bases, with 20 bases separating them. CDR3: CASSPNGGAIVEAFF. The CDR3 DNA is TGTGCCAGCAGTCCAAACGGGGGGGCGATAGTTGAAGCTTTCTTT.

The chain links TRBV6-5 to TRBJ1-2; D gene unclear. CDR3 size: 13 residues. V was clipped by 3 bases and J by 4 bases, with 9 bases between them. Germline loops: CDR1 MNHEY, CDR2 SVGAGI. This CDR3 is CASSYNSFYGYTF. Written as DNA, the CDR3 is TGTGCCAGCAGTTATAACAGTTTCTATGGCTACACCTTC.

This clonotype appeared many times. This chain uses TRBV7-8 with TRBJ1-1; TRBD1 agrees at 7 bases. This CDR3 spans 14 amino acids. The V and J ends lost 0 bases and 3 bases, in that order; junction bases with no gene match: 1. Germline V gene lookup returns CDR1 SGHVS and CDR2 FQNEAQ. The CDR3 DNA follows: TGTGCCAGCAGCTTAGCTACAGGGGACACTGAAGCTTTCTTT. Translating it yields CASSLATGDTEAFF.

This clonotype was detected ten times or more. V and J are TRBV4-3 and TRBJ2-7; maybe TRBD2 (6 bases). From germline, CDR1 is LGHNA and CDR2 YSLEER. Trimming left V 1 base short and J 7 bases short, with 8 bases between. The CDR3 extends over 12 amino acids. The DNA of the CDR3 is TGCGCCAGCAGCCAAGGAGGGAGGGAGCAGTACTTC. This translates into CASSQGGREQYF.

This clonotype was seen ten or more times. J is TRBJ2-2 and V is TRBV6-2 or TRBV6-3, with 8 positions matching TRBD2. Trimming took 6 bases from V and 7 from J; bases not matched to a gene: 10. The CDR3 contains 15 residues. CDR1 MNHEY and CDR2 SVGEGT come from the germline V gene. This CDR3 is CASRNWREDVGELFF. As DNA, the CDR3 is TGTGCCAGCAGAAACTGGCGGGAGGACGTCGGGGAGCTGTTTTTT.

J is TRBJ1-1 and V is TRBV12-3 or TRBV12-4; TRBD1 might be the D (5 bases). V shed 2 bases and J shed 5 bases, with 21 bases lying between them. There are 17 residues in the CDR3. The CDR3 DNA follows: TGTGCCAGCAGTTTATCCGCCGGCGGGGGTGGAGGGACTGAAGCTTTCTTT. Translating gives CASSLSAGGGGGTEAFF.

The V and J genes are TRBV3-1 and TRBJ2-7, with TRBD2 matching 7 bases. The CDR3 has 19 amino acids. V lost 4 bases and J lost 1; bases outside the gene matches: 19. Germline CDR1 and CDR2: LGHDT and YNNKEL (reference sequence). The CDR3 sequence is CASSPTTLTLADVSYEQYF. The DNA for the CDR3 is TGTGCCAGCAGCCCTACTACCCTTACCCTAGCGGATGTGTCCTACGAGCAGTACTTC.